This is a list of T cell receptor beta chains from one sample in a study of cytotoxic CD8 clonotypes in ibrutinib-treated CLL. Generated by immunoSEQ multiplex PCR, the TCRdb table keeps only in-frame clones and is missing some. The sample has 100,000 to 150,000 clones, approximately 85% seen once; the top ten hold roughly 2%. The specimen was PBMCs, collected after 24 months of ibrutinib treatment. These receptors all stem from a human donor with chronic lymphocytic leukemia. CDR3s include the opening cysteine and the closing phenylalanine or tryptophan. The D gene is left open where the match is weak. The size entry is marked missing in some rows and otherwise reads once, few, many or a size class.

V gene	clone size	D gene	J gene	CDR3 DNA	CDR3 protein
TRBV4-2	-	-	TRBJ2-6	TGTGCCAGCAGCCAAGGGCCCTCTGGGGCCAACGTCCTGACTTTC	CASSQGPSGANVLTF
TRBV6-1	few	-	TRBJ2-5	TGTGCCAGCAGTGTGATAGAGACCCAGTACTTC	CASSVIETQYF
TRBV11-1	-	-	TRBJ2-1	TGTGCCAGCAGCTTCGGTCCCGGGAGCTCCTACAATGAGCAGTTCTTC	CASSFGPGSSYNEQFF
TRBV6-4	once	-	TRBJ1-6	TGTGCCAGCAGTGGGGGGGTTTCGAATTCACCCCTCCACTTT	CASSGGVSNSPLHF
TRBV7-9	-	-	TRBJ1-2	TGTGCCAGCAGCTCCCGGGGGGGGGACTATGGCTACACCTTC	CASSSRGGDYGYTF
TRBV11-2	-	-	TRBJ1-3	TGTGCCAGCAGCTCTAGCCCGACAGTGTTCTCTGGAAACACCATATATTTT	CASSSSPTVFSGNTIYF
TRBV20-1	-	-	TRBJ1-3	TGCAGTGCTAGAGATCCGAACACCATATATTTT	CSARDPNTIYF
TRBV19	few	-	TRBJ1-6	TGTGCCAGTAGTATCCAAACGAGCTCCTATAATTCACCCCTCCACTTT	CASSIQTSSYNSPLHF
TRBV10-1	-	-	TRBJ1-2	TGCGCCAGCAGTGAGTCGAGCCCGCATGGCCCTAACTATGGCTACACCTTC	CASSESSPHGPNYGYTF
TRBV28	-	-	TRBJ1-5	TGTGCCAGCAGTTCGGGGGACCAGACTATTCCCCAGCATTTT	CASSSGDQTIPQHF
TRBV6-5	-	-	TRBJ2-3	TGTGCCAGCAGTTCCTCGAGGGGGACGCAGTATTTT	CASSSSRGTQYF
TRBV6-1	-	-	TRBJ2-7	TGTGCCAGCAGTGAGGCCGTGTGGAACTACGAGCAGTACTTC	CASSEAVWNYEQYF
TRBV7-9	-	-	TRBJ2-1	TGTGCCAGCAGCTTAGTCAGGGCAGGGGTCAATGAGCAGTTCTTC	CASSLVRAGVNEQFF
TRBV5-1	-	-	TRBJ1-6	TGCGCCAGCAGCTACGACTATTATAATTCACCCCTCCACTTT	CASSYDYYNSPLHF
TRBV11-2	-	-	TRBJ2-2	TGTGCCAGCAGCGTTAGGCCGGCGAACACCGGGGAGCTGTTTTTT	CASSVRPANTGELFF
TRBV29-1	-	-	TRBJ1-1	TGCAGCGTAAAGGGACATCAATCGAAAGCTTTCTTT	CSVKGHQSKAFF
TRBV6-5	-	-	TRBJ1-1	TGTGCCAGCAGTTATGTCGGACTAAACACTGAAGCTTTCTTT	CASSYVGLNTEAFF
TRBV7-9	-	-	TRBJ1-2	TGTGCCAGCAGCCCGCCCCCCGGGCTCGGCTACACCTTC	CASSPPPGLGYTF
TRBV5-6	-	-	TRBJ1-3	TGTGCCAGCAGCCCGACATCCTCTGGAAACACCATATATTTT	CASSPTSSGNTIYF
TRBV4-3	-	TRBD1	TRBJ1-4	TGCGCCAGCAGCCCAGGAGACAGGGATAATGAAAAACTGTTTTTT	CASSPGDRDNEKLFF
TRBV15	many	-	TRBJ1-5	TGTGCCACCAGCAGAGGCGGATCGGGCAATCAGCCCCAGCATTTT	CATSRGGSGNQPQHF
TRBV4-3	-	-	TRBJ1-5	TGCGCCAGCAGCCAAGACCAGCTAGGGAGCAATCAGCCCCAGCATTTT	CASSQDQLGSNQPQHF
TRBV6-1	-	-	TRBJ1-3	TGTGCCAGACAGGGAGAAAACACCATATATTTT	CARQGENTIYF
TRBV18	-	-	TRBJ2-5	TGTGCCAGCTCACCATCCTTGACAGCCCAAGAGACCCAGTACTTC	CASSPSLTAQETQYF
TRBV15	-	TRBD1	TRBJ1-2	TGTGCCACGCTTCGGGACAGGGGGTTGTACTATGGCTACACCTTC	CATLRDRGLYYGYTF
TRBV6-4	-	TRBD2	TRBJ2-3	TGTGCCAGCAAAAGAGCGGGAGGTAGCGCAGATACGCAGTATTTT	CASKRAGGSADTQYF
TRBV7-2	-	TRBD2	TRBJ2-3	TGTGCCAGCAGCTTATGGTTTAGCGGGAGGGGGGCAGATACGCAGTATTTT	CASSLWFSGRGADTQYF
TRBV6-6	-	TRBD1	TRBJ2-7	TGTGCCAGCAGGACCGGGACAGCCGAATCCTACGAGCAGTACTTC	CASRTGTAESYEQYF
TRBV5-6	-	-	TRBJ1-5	TGTGCCAGCAGCTTGGGGGGGGTCCCCTCGGGGCCCCAGCATTTT	CASSLGGVPSGPQHF
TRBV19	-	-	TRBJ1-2	TGTGCCAGTAGTTCCGACTCCCTCGGGGGCTACACCTTC	CASSSDSLGGYTF
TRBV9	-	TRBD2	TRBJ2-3	TGTGCCAGCAGCTCCCCAGGGGGGACTAGCGGAGCGCAGTATTTT	CASSSPGGTSGAQYF
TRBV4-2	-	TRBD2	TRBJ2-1	TGTGCCAGCAGCCAAGATCCCCTCTCAGCGGGGGGGTACAATGAGCAGTTCTTC	CASSQDPLSAGGYNEQFF
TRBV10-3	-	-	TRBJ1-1	TGTGCCATCAACACAGATCAAAGGAACACTGAAGCTTTCTTT	CAINTDQRNTEAFF
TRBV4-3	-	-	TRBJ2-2	TGCGCCAGCAGCCCTTTGACCGGAGTTGACGGGGAGCTGTTTTTT	CASSPLTGVDGELFF
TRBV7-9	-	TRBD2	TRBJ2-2	TGTGCCAGCAGCTCCGGACTAGCCTACACCGGGGAGCTGTTTTTT	CASSSGLAYTGELFF
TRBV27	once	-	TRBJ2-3	TGTGCCAGTAGGGGATGGGGGTTGGCAGATACGCAGTATTTT	CASRGWGLADTQYF
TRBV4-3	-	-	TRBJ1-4	TGCGCCAGCAGCCAATACAGTATACGGGGGGAAAAACTGTTTTTT	CASSQYSIRGEKLFF
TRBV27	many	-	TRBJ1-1	TGTGCCAGCAGCAAGGGGGTTCGGAACACTGAAGCTTTCTTT	CASSKGVRNTEAFF
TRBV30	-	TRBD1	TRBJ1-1	TGTGCCTGGAGTGTACAGGGGGTTATGAACACTGAAGCTTTCTTT	CAWSVQGVMNTEAFF
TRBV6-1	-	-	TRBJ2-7	TGTGCCAGCAGGCATGACAGAACCTACGAGCAGTACTTC	CASRHDRTYEQYF
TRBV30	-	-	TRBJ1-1	TGTGCCTGGGGCAGGAACACTGAAGCTTTCTTT	CAWGRNTEAFF
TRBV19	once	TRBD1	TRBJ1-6	TGTGCCAGTAGTATGCGGACAGGGGAATCACCCCTCCACTTT	CASSMRTGESPLHF
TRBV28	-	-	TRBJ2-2	TGTGCCAGCAGTTTTTTTTACCCCACGAACACCGGGGAGCTGTTTTTT	CASSFFYPTNTGELFF
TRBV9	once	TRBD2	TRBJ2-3	TGTGCCAGCAGCCCCGAAGGACTAGCGGGGGGGCGAACAGATACGCAGTATTTT	CASSPEGLAGGRTDTQYF
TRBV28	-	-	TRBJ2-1	TGTGCCAGCAGTTCCCTTAATCGGAGCTCCTACAATGAGCAGTTCTTC	CASSSLNRSSYNEQFF
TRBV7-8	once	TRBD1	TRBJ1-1	TGTGCCAGCAGCTTAGGAGGGACAGGCCTTAACACTGAAGCTTTCTTT	CASSLGGTGLNTEAFF
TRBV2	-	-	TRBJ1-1	TGTGCCAGCAGGGCGCCTGTGAACACTGAAGCTTTCTTT	CASRAPVNTEAFF
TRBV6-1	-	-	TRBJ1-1	TGTGCCAGCAGTGAAGGCCCAGGAGTGAACACTGAAGCTTTCTTT	CASSEGPGVNTEAFF
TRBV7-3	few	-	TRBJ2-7	TGTGCCAGCAGCCACGGACCTACAACCTACGAGCAGTACTTC	CASSHGPTTYEQYF
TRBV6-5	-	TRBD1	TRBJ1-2	TGTGCCAGCAGTAACACCCGGACAGGAGGCGGCTACACCTTC	CASSNTRTGGGYTF